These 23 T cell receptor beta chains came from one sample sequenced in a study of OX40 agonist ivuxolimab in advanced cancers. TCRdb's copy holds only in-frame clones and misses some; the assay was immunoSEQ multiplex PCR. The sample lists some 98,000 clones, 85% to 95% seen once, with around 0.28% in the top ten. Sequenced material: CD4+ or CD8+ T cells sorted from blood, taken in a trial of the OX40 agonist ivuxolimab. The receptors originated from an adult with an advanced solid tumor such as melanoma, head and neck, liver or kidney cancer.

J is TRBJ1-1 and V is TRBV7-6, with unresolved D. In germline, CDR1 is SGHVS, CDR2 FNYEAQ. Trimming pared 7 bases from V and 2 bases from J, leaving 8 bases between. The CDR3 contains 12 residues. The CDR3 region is CASNGPNTEAFF. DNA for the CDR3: TGTGCCAGCAATGGACCAAACACTGAAGCTTTCTTT.

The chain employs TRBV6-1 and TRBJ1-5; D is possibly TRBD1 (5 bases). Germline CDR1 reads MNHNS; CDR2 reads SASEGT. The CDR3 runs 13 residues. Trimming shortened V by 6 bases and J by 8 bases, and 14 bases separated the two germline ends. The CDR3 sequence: CASRTGVPEPQHF. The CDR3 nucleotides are TGTGCCAGCAGAACAGGTGTCCCGGAGCCCCAGCATTTT.

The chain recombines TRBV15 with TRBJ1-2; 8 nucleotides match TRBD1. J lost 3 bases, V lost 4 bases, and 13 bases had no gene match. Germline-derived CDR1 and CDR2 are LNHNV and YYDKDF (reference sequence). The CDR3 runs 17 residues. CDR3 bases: TGTGCCACCAGCAACCCAGGTGGCAGGGGGCTTCACTATGGCTACACCTTC. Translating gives CATSNPGGRGLHYGYTF.

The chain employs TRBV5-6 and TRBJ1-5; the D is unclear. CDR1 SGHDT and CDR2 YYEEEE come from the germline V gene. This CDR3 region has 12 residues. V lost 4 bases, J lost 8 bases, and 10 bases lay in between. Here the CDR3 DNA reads TGTGCCAGCAGCCTCAGCGGGGAGCCCCAGCATTTT. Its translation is CASSLSGEPQHF.

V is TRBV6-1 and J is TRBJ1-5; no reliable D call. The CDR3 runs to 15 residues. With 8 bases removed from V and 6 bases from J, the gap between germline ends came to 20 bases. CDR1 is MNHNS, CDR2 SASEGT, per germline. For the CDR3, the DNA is TGTGCCAGCGCCCGGACGGCGGGCGTGGGTCAGCCCCAGCATTTT. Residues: CASARTAGVGQPQHF.

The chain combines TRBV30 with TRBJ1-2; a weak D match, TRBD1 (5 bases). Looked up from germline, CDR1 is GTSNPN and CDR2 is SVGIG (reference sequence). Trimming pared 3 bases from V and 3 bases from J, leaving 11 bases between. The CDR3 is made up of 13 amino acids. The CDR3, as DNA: TGTGCCTGGAGCCCAGGGCTGGACTATGGCTACACCTTC. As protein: CAWSPGLDYGYTF.

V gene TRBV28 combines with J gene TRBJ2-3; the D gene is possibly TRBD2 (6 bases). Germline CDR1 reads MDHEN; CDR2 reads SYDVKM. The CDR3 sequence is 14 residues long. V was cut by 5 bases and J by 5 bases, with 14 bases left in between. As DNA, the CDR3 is TGTGCCAGCAGTCCCGGAGGCGGGATAGATACGCAGTATTTT. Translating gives CASSPGGGIDTQYF.

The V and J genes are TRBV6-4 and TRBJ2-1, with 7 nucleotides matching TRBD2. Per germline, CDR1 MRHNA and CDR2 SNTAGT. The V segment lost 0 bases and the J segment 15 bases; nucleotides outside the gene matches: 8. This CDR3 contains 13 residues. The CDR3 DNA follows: TGTGCCAGCAGTGACTCTTTTGGGGGGGAACGGTTCTTC. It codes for CASSDSFGGERFF.

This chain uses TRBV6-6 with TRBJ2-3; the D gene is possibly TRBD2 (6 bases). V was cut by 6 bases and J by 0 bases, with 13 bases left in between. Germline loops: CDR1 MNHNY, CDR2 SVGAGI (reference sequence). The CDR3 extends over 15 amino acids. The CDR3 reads CASRSLGLSTDTQYF. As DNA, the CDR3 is TGTGCCAGCAGATCCCTAGGACTAAGCACAGATACGCAGTATTTT.

CDR3 bases: TGTGCCAGCAGCTTCGGGGCAACTAATGAAAAACTGTTTTTT. It encodes CASSFGATNEKLFF. This rearrangement joins TRBV11-3 to TRBJ1-4; D gene ambiguous. Germline V gene data show CDR1 as SGHNT and CDR2 as YENEEA. There are 14 residues in the CDR3. The V and J ends lost 3 bases and 0 bases respectively, with 5 bases between them.

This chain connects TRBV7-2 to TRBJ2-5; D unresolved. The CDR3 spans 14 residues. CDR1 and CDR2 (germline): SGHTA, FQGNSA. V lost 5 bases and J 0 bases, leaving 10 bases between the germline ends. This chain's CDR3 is CASSLPPYQETQYF. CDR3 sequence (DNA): TGTGCCAGCAGCCTACCCCCGTACCAAGAGACCCAGTACTTC.

The CDR3 sequence: CASSQEGRTGTTETQYF. The DNA of the CDR3 is TGCGCCAGCAGCCAAGAAGGTCGAACAGGGACCACAGAGACCCAGTACTTC. The chain is built from TRBV4-1 and TRBJ2-5; D may be TRBD1 (6 bases). V lost 0 bases and J lost 4, with 18 bases in between. CDR3 length equals 17 residues. The germline CDR1 and CDR2 sequences are MGHRA and YSYEKL.

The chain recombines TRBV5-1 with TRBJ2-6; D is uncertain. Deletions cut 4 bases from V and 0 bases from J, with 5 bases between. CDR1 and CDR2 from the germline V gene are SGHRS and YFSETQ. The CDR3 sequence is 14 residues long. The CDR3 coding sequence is TGCGCCAGCAGCGAGAACTCTGGGGCCAACGTCCTGACTTTC. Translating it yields CASSENSGANVLTF.

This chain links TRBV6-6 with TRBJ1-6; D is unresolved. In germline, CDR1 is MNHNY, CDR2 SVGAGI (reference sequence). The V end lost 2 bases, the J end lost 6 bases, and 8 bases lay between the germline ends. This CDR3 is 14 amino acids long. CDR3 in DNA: TGTGCCAGCAGTTACGTGCCCGGTAATTCACCCCTCCACTTT. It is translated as CASSYVPGNSPLHF.

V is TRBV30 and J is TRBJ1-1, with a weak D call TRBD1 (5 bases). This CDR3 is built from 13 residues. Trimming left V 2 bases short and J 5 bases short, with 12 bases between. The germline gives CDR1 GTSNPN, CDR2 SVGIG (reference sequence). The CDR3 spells CAWSLGVGTEAFF. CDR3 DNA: TGTGCCTGGAGTTTGGGGGTAGGGACTGAAGCTTTCTTT.

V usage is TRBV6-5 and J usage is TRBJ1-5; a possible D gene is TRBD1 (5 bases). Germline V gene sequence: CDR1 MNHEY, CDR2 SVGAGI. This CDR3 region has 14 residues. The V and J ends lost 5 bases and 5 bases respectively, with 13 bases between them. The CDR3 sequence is CASSGTALDQPQHF. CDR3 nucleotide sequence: TGTGCCAGCAGTGGGACTGCTTTGGATCAGCCCCAGCATTTT.

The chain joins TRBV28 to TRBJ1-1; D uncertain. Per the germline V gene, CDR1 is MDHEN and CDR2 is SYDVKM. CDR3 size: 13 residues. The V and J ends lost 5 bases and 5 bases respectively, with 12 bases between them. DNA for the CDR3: TGTGCCAGCAGTCGGGCCGCGAGGACTGAAGCTTTCTTT. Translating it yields CASSRAARTEAFF.

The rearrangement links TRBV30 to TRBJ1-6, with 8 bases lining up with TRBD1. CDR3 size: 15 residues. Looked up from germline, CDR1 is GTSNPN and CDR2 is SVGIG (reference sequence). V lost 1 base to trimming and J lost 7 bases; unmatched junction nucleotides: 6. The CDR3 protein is CAWSDLDRGNSPLHF. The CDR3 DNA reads TGTGCCTGGAGTGACCTAGACAGGGGCAATTCACCCCTCCACTTT.

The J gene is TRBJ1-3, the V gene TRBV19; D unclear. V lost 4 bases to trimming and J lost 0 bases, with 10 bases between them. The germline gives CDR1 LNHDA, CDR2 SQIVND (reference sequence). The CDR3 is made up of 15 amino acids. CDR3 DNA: TGTGCCAGTAGTACGTCCCAGTACTCTGGAAACACCATATATTTT. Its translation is CASSTSQYSGNTIYF. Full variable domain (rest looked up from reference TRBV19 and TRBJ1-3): DGGITQSPKYLFRKEGQNVTLSCEQNLNHDAMYWYRQDPGQGLRLIYYSQIVNDFQKGDIAEGYSVSREKKESFPLTVTSAQKNPTAFYLCASSTSQYSGNTIYFGEGSWLTVV.

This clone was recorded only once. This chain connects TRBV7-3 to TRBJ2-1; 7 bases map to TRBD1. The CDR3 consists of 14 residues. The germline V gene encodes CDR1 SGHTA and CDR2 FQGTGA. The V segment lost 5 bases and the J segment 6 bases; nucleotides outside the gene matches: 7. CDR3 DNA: TGTGCCAGCAGCCTCAATACAGGGGCCAATGAGCAGTTCTTC. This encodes CASSLNTGANEQFF.

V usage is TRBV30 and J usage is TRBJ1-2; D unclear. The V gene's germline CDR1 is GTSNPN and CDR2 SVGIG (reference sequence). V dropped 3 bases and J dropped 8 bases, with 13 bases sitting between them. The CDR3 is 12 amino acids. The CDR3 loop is CAWSLGRNGYTF. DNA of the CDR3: TGTGCCTGGAGCCTTGGGCGTAACGGCTACACCTTC.

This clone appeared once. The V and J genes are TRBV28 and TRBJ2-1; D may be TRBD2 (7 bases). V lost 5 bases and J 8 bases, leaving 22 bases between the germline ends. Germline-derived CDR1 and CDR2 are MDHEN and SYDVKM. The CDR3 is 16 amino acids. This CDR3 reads CASSPGPRGGRHEQFF. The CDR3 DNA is TGTGCCAGCAGTCCCGGGCCGAGGGGGGGCCGTCATGAGCAGTTCTTC. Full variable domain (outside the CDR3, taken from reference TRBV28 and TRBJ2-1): DVKVTQSSRYLVKRTGEKVFLECVQDMDHENMFWYRQDPGLGLRLIYFSYDVKMKEKGDIPEGYSVSREKKERFSLILESASTNQTSMYLCASSPGPRGGRHEQFFGPGTRLTVL.

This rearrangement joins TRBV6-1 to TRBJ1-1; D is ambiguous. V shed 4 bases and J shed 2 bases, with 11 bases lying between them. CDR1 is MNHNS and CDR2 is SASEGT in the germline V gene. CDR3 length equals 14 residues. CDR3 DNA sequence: TGTGCCAGCAGTGCTTGGGCTGCTAACACTGAAGCTTTCTTT. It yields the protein CASSAWAANTEAFF.